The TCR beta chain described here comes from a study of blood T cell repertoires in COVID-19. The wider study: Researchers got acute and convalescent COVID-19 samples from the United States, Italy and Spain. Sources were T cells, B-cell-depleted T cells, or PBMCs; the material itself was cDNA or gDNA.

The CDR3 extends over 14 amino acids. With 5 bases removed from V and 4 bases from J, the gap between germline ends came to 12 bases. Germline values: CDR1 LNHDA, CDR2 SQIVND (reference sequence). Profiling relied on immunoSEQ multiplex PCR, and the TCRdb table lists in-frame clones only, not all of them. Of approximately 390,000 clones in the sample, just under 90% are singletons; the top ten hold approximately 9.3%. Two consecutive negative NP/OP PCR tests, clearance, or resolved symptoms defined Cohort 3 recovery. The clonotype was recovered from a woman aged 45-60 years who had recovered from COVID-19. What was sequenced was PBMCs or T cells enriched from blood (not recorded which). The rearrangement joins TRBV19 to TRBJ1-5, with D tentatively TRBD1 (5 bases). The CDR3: CASSLSTANQPQHF. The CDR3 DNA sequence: TGTGCCAGTAGTTTATCGACAGCTAATCAGCCCCAGCATTTT.